This T cell receptor beta chain emerged from a study of blood T cell repertoires in COVID-19. Study details: Donors in the United States, Italy and Spain gave samples during acute or convalescent COVID-19. PBMCs, B-cell-depleted T cells, or T cells provided the cDNA or gDNA that made up the material.

The CDR3 is 16 amino acids. Germline values: CDR1 SGHAT, CDR2 FQNNGV. J was trimmed by 4 bases and V by 5 bases; bases with no gene match: 9. Authors' processing steps: The assay estimated nucleated cells by amplifying reference gene primers. Generated by immunoSEQ multiplex PCR, the TCRdb table keeps only in-frame clones and is missing some. The V and J calls and clone size were taken over from that table, and D and trimming were inferred from the DNA. The sample carries approximately 75,000 clones, 84% recorded once. Only a few counts were recorded for this clone. This clonotype was obtained from a woman aged 50 to 60 with acute or convalescent COVID-19. The chain is built from TRBV11-2 and TRBJ2-5, with 11 bases aligning to TRBD2. Material for sequencing was peripheral blood. The CDR3 spells CASSNSGGAFRETQYF. CDR3 in DNA: TGTGCCAGCAGCAATAGCGGGGGGGCGTTTAGAGAGACCCAGTACTTC.